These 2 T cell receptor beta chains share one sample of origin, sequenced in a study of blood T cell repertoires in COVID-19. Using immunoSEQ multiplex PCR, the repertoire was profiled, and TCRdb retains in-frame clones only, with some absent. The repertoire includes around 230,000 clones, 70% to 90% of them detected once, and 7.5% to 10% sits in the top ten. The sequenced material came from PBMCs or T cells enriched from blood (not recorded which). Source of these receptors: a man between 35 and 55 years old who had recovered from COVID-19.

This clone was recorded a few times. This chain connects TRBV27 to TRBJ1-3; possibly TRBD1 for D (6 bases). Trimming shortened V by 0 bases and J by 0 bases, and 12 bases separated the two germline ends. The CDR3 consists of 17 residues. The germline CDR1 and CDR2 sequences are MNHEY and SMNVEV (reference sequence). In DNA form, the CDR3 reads TGTGCCAGCAGTTTATCGGGACATCCTAGCTCTGGAAACACCATATATTTT. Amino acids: CASSLSGHPSSGNTIYF.

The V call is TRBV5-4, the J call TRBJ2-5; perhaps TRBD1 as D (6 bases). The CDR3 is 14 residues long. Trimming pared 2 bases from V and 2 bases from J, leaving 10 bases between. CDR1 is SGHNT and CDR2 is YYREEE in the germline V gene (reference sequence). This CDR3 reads CASSFYTGQETQYF. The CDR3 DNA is TGTGCCAGCAGCTTTTATACAGGGCAAGAGACCCAGTACTTC.